The entry below gives a single T cell receptor beta chain sequence along with its context. Its antigen is unidentified. This specimen belongs to a study of early T cells in non-severe SARS-CoV-2 infection. At the level of the study: Sequencing of unsorted whole blood was done on bulk RNA, leaving chains unpaired. Overall study results and limits: VDJdb-based matching was biased toward anti-spike CD8 responses and missed private and CD4 specificities.

Unique molecular identifiers were added to individual cDNA molecules. Each CDR3 protein is one row after TCRdb ran MiXCR on the 5' RACE reads. The sample has approximately 58,000 distinct CDR3 sequences; approximately 6% are singletons. This CDR3 has 14 amino acids. Germline lookup yields CDR1 SGHDN and CDR2 FVKESK. V lost 4 bases to trimming and J lost 1 base; unmatched junction nucleotides: 4. This sequence joins TRBV14 and TRBJ2-7; 7 nucleotides match TRBD1. The TCR comes from an adult who was a healthcare worker with PCR-confirmed SARS-CoV-2 infection or an uninfected control (not recorded which). Sequenced material: whole blood. CDR3 region: CASSLRGRSYEQYF. The CDR3 DNA follows: TGTGCCAGCAGCCTCAGGGGGAGATCCTACGAGCAGTACTTC. The full variable domain, its missing parts supplied by reference TRBV14 and TRBJ2-7, is EAGVTQFPSHSVIEKGQTVTLRCDPISGHDNLYWYRRVMGKEIKFLLHFVKESKQDESGMPNNRFLAERTGGTYSTLKVQPAELEDSGVYFCASSLRGRSYEQYFGPGTRLTVT.